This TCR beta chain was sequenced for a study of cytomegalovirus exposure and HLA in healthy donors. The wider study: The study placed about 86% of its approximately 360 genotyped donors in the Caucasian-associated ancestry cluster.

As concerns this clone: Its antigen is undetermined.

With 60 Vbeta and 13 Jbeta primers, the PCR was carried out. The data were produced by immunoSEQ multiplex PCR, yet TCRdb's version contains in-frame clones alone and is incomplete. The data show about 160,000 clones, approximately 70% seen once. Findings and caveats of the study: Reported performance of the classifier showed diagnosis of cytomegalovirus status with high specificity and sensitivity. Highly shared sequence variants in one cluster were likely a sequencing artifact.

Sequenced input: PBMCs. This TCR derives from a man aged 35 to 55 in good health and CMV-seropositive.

Here the CDR3 reads CASSPAQGAYGNTIYF. The CDR3, as DNA: TGTGCCAGCAGCCCCGCCCAGGGGGCCTATGGAAACACCATATATTTT. The V gene is TRBV9, the J gene TRBJ1-3; 8 nucleotides line up with TRBD1. The CDR3 spans 16 residues. Germline CDR1 and CDR2: SGDLS and YYNGEE. Losses at the gene ends were 4 bases for V and 3 bases for J; bases not matched to a gene: 9. The full variable domain, in which reference TRBV9 and TRBJ1-3 provide the parts outside the CDR3, is DSGVTQTPKHLITATGQRVTLRCSPRSGDLSVYWYQQSLDQGLQFLIQYYNGEERAKGNILERFSAQQFPDLHSELNLSSLELGDSALYFCASSPAQGAYGNTIYFGEGSWLTVV.